One and the same sample provided the 23 T cell receptor beta chains below, sequenced in a study of regulatory T cells in long-lasting Graves disease. Stated time point: newly diagnosed GD, antithyroid drugs for less than 3 months. Extracted RNA from PBMCs served as the source of the TCR library. Researchers made TCR beta libraries by using iRepertoire HTBI primers and running Arm-PCR on CDR3 regions. TCRdb ran MiXCR on the multiplex PCR reads and lists one entry per CDR3 protein. The table lists about 540,000 distinct CDR3 sequences, roughly 12% of them singletons, with roughly a tenth in the top ten. These data were likewise used in another study, on T cells in Graves' hyperthyroidism and ophthalmopathy.

Sample: peripheral blood mononuclear cells (PBMCs), taken at new diagnosis, from a patient treated with antithyroid drugs. These receptors were collected from a man younger than 45 with Graves disease.

This clonotype was seen repeatedly, ten times or more. The chain combines TRBV10-3 with TRBJ2-3; TRBD1 agrees at 8 bases. Germline CDR1 reads ENHRY; CDR2 reads SYGVKD. V trimming: 4 bases; J trimming: 3 bases; junction bases outside the gene matches: 9. The CDR3 sequence is 16 residues long. CDR3 loop: CAISGATTGATDTQYF. The CDR3 DNA reads TGTGCCATCAGTGGAGCGACGACAGGGGCAACAGATACGCAGTATTTT.

In its sample, this clonotype was seen a few times. CDR3 in DNA: TGTGCCAGCAGTTTAGAGCGGCGCTCAAGTGAGCAGTTCTTC. Its protein product is CASSLERRSSEQFF. V gene TRBV12-3 or TRBV12-4 combines with J gene TRBJ2-1, with D maybe TRBD2 (5 bases). V lost 1 base, J lost 9 bases, and 13 bases lay in between. The CDR3 consists of 14 residues.

This clonotype showed up just a few times. The V gene is TRBV4-1, the J gene TRBJ1-2, with TRBD1 as a possible D gene (5 bases). Trimming removed 0 bases at V and 4 bases at J, with 15 bases between. The CDR3 runs 16 residues. CDR1 and CDR2 from the germline V gene are MGHRA and YSYEKL. The CDR3 DNA sequence: TGCGCCAGCAGCCAAGATGGGGCAGACAGTCTCTATGGCTACACCTTC. This sequence encodes CASSQDGADSLYGYTF.

At least ten counts were recorded for this clonotype. The genes are TRBV27 and TRBJ2-3; D unclear. V gave up 5 bases and J gave up 1 base, with 10 bases separating them. Germline V lookup: CDR1 MNHEY, CDR2 SMNVEV (reference sequence). The CDR3 spans 14 residues. The CDR3 DNA reads TGTGCCAGCAGTGGGATGTCCCGCACAGATACGCAGTATTTT. This gives the protein CASSGMSRTDTQYF.

This clonotype has only a few counts. The chain employs TRBV4-2 and TRBJ2-2; TRBD2 agrees at 9 bases. The germline CDR1 and CDR2 sequences are LGHNA and YNFKEQ. The length of the CDR3 is 16 residues. Losses at the gene ends were 0 bases for V and 3 bases for J; bases not matched to a gene: 2. The CDR3 reads CASSQDLAGYTGELFF. Written as DNA, the CDR3 is TGTGCCAGCAGCCAAGATCTAGCGGGATACACCGGGGAGCTGTTTTTT.

This clonotype was seen a handful of times. The rearrangement links TRBV28 to TRBJ2-3, with TRBD1 matching 10 bases. The CDR3 spans 16 residues. Germline CDR1 reads MDHEN; CDR2 reads SYDVKM. The V segment lost 2 bases and the J segment 2 bases; nucleotides outside the gene matches: 4. This CDR3 is CASSLVGQGFTDTQYF. Here the CDR3 DNA reads TGTGCCAGCAGTTTAGTGGGACAGGGGTTCACAGATACGCAGTATTTT.

In this sample, this clonotype turned up many times. The chain couples TRBV27 to TRBJ2-1; perhaps TRBD2 as D (5 bases). The length of the CDR3 is 15 residues. Trimming took off 3 bases at V and 9 bases at J, with 18 bases between the two ends. Per the germline V gene, CDR1 is MNHEY and CDR2 is SMNVEV (reference sequence). CDR3 protein: CASSFSLARVGEQFF. For the CDR3, the DNA is TGTGCCAGCAGTTTTTCGCTAGCTAGGGTGGGTGAGCAGTTCTTC.

V is TRBV11-2 and J is TRBJ2-1; tentatively, D is TRBD2 (5 bases). Per germline, CDR1 SGHAT and CDR2 FQNNGV. This CDR3 spans 14 amino acids. V was trimmed by 5 bases and J by 10 bases, leaving 18 bases between them. The CDR3 reads CASSRPAEGREQFF. In DNA, the CDR3 is TGTGCCAGCAGCCGCCCGGCTGAGGGAAGGGAGCAGTTCTTC.

The rearrangement joins TRBV20-1 to TRBJ1-1; a weak D match, TRBD1 (6 bases). Germline-derived CDR1 and CDR2 are DFQATT and SNEGSKA (reference sequence). The germline V and J ends were trimmed by 0 bases and 11 bases, with 22 bases remaining between them. The CDR3 has 15 amino acids. The CDR3 nucleotides are TGCAGTGCTAGAGATCGCGGAGGGTTCACAGGGAGGGCTTTCTTT. This codes for CSARDRGGFTGRAFF.

This clonotype was counted at least ten times. V is TRBV7-9 and J is TRBJ2-7; 7 bases are shared with TRBD1. The V gene's germline CDR1 is SEHNR and CDR2 FQNEAQ (reference sequence). CDR3 size: 14 residues. Trimming cost V 5 bases and J 2 bases; bases outside gene matches: 6. The CDR3 DNA is TGTGCCAGCAGCGGAGACAGGGCCCCCTACGAGCAGTACTTC. Amino acid sequence: CASSGDRAPYEQYF.

Of note for this clonotype: The junction and the germline gene differ at one end; a read error may be behind it. This chain links TRBV10-3 with TRBJ2-1; D is unresolved. Per the germline V gene, CDR1 is ENHRY and CDR2 is SYGVKD. This CDR3 has 11 amino acids. The CDR3 spells CAIRDQNEQFF. The CDR3, as DNA: TGTGCCATCCGTGACCAGAATGAGCAGTTCTTC.

This clonotype was observed a few times. The genes are TRBV25-1 and TRBJ2-5, with 8 positions matching TRBD1. With 2 bases clipped from V and 4 bases from J, the junction kept 3 bases outside the gene matches. Germline CDR1 MGHDK, CDR2 SYGVNS. This CDR3 is 14 amino acids long. The CDR3 protein is CASSETGGTETQYF. The CDR3 bases are TGTGCCAGCAGTGAAACAGGGGGAACAGAGACCCAGTACTTC.

This clonotype was picked up a small number of times. The V call is TRBV18, the J call TRBJ1-4, with D unclear. The germline V gene encodes CDR1 KGHSH and CDR2 LQKENI. This CDR3 spans 15 amino acids. Trimming removed 1 base at V and 4 bases at J, with 10 bases between. CDR3 in amino acids: CASSPRAPGNEKLFF. As DNA, the CDR3 is TGTGCCAGCTCACCACGAGCCCCGGGTAATGAAAAACTGTTTTTT.

A remark on this clonotype: A much larger clone differs by one base, so this may be a read error. The rearrangement uses TRBV12-3 or TRBV12-4 and TRBJ2-3; TRBD2 matches at 7 bases. The CDR3 is made up of 13 amino acids. The ends lost 6 bases at V and 5 bases at J; junction bases unmatched: 5. Here the CDR3 reads CASSLRGVDTQYF. DNA of the CDR3: TGTGCCAGCAGCCTCCGGGGGGTAGATACGCAGTATTTT.

The sample holds many counts of this clonotype. CDR3 coding DNA: TGCGCCAGCAGCTTGCAGGCAGGGGAGCCCTACAATGAGCAGTTCTTC. Translation gives CASSLQAGEPYNEQFF. The chain has TRBV5-1 and TRBJ2-1; perhaps TRBD1 as D (6 bases). From germline, CDR1 is SGHRS and CDR2 YFSETQ. V was trimmed by 1 base and J by 2 bases, leaving 13 bases between them. The CDR3 is 16 residues long.

This clonotype was counted ten times or more. The chain combines TRBV29-1 with TRBJ2-5; 7 bases agree with TRBD2. The CDR3 totals 14 residues. The germline CDR1 and CDR2 sequences are SQVTM and ANQGSEA. J was trimmed by 3 bases and V by 4 bases; bases with no gene match: 8. CDR3 in amino acids: CSVVKRDGEETQYF. The CDR3 nucleotides are TGCAGCGTTGTCAAGCGGGACGGGGAAGAGACCCAGTACTTC.

This clonotype was recorded many times. This sequence joins TRBV12-3 or TRBV12-4 and TRBJ1-4; D is unresolved. The CDR3 extends over 14 amino acids. V lost 2 bases and J 8 bases, leaving 12 bases between the germline ends. CDR3 in amino acids: CASSLLFPEEKLFF. The CDR3 nucleotides read TGTGCCAGCAGTTTACTGTTCCCGGAGGAAAAACTGTTTTTT.

This clonotype appeared once. A much larger clone differs by one base, so this may be a read error. V is TRBV6-1 and J is TRBJ2-3; TRBD2 is a possible D gene (5 bases). CDR3 length equals 15 residues. CDR1 is MNHNS and CDR2 is SASEGT in the germline V gene. The CDR3 region has the DNA TGTTCCAGCGGCTATTTGGCGACTAGCACAGATACGCAGTATTTT. This translates into CSSGYLATSTDTQYF.

This clonotype was seen many times. CDR3 amino acids: CASSVEETQYF. In nucleotides, the CDR3 is TGTGCCAGCAGCGTCGAAGAGACCCAGTACTTC. The chain employs TRBV12-3 or TRBV12-4 and TRBJ2-5; no definite D call. The CDR3 runs to 11 residues. V was cut by 6 bases and J by 3 bases, with 5 bases left in between.

This clonotype came up once. V usage is TRBV20-1 and J usage is TRBJ2-5; the match to TRBD2 covers 11 bases. The length of the CDR3 is 13 residues. Trimming cost V 3 bases and J 5 bases; bases outside gene matches: 2. CDR1 is DFQATT, CDR2 SNEGSKA, per germline (reference sequence). CDR3 region: CSASSGRAETQYF. In DNA form, the CDR3 reads TGCAGTGCTAGTAGCGGGAGGGCCGAGACCCAGTACTTC.

This clonotype was detected many times. The chain carries TRBV2 and TRBJ2-5; possible D gene TRBD1, 5 bases. V was clipped by 6 bases and J by 5 bases, with 13 bases between them. This CDR3 is built from 13 residues. Germline assignment: CDR1 SNHLY and CDR2 FYNNEI. The CDR3 loop reads CASSRQPAETQYF. The CDR3 DNA reads as TGTGCCAGCAGCAGACAGCCGGCGGAGACCCAGTACTTC.

Turning to this clonotype: A far larger clone lies a single base away; this is likely a read error. V is TRBV7-9 and J is TRBJ1-5; 9 bases map to TRBD1. The V gene's germline CDR1 is SEHNR and CDR2 FQNEAQ (reference sequence). This CDR3 has 14 amino acids. CDR3 protein: CAGSLGDRVQPQHF. The CDR3 DNA reads as TGTGCCGGCAGCTTAGGGGACAGGGTTCAGCCCCAGCATTTT.

This clonotype has just a few counts. The rearrangement uses TRBV7-3 and TRBJ2-7, with 8 bases that match TRBD2. The V segment lost 5 bases and the J segment 4 bases; nucleotides outside the gene matches: 4. The CDR3 is 13 residues long. The germline CDR1 and CDR2 sequences are SGHTA and FQGTGA. The CDR3 spells CASSRPGGYEQYF. In DNA form, the CDR3 reads TGTGCCAGCAGCAGGCCGGGGGGGTACGAGCAGTACTTC.